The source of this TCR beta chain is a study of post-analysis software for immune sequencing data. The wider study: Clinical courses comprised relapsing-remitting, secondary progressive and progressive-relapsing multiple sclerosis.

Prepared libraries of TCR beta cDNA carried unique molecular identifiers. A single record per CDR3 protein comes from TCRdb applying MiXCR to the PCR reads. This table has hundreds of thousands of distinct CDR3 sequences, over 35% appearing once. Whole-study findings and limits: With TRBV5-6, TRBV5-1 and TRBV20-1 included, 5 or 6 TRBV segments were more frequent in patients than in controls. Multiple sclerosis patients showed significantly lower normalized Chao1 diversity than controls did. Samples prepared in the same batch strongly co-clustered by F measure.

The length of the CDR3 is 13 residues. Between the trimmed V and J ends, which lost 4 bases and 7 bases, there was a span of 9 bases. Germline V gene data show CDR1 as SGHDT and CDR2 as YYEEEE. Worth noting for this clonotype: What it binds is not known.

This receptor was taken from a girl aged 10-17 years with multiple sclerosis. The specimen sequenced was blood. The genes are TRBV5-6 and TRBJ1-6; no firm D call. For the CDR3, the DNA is TGTGCCAGCAGCCCGGAGGGCAATTCACCCCTCCACTTT. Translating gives CASSPEGNSPLHF.